This TCR beta chain was obtained from a study of shared clonotypes between healthy human individuals. Study results and limitations: Around 5% was the fraction of naive CD4 clonotypes found shared across a few donors. Memory subsets had estimated richness that was generally smaller than that of naive subsets.

Concerning this clone itself: Its antigen is as yet unknown.

The method was immunoSEQ multiplex PCR; TCRdb's version includes in-frame clones alone and lacks a portion of them. Among about 2.1 million clones, around 93% were seen once, and the ten largest hold over 1.5%. The length of the CDR3 is 12 residues. CDR1 ENHRY and CDR2 SYGVKD come from the germline V gene. J was trimmed by 13 bases and V by 6 bases; bases with no gene match: 8. CD45RO negativity and positive selection for CCR7 defined naive CD8 cells, a population that excluded terminally differentiated effector memory CD45RA+ cells. The receptor's source is a man between 18 and 29 years old in good health. Some clones in this sample may be carry-over from other donors' samples. Sequencing was performed on naive CD8+ T cells from PBMCs. The V gene is TRBV10-3, the J gene TRBJ1-4, with 7 bases fitting TRBD1. The CDR3 DNA is TGTGCCATCAGGGGGGAGGGGGCCGGACTGTTTTTT. Residues: CAIRGEGAGLFF.